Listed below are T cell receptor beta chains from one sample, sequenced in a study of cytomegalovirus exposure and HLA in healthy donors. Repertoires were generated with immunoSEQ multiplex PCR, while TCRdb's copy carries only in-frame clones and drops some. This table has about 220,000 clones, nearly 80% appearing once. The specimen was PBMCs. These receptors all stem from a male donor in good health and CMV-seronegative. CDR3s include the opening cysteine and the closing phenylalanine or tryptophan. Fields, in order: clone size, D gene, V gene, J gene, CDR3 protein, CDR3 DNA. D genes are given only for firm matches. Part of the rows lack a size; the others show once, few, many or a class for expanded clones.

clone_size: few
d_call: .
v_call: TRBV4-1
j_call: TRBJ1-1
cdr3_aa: CASSQAQAFTEAFF
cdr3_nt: TGCGCCAGCAGCCAAGCCCAGGCTTTTACTGAAGCTTTCTTT

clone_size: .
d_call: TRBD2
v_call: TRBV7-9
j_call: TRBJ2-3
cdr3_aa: CASSVLAGDTDTQYF
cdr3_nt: TGTGCCAGCAGCGTCCTAGCGGGAGACACAGATACGCAGTATTTT

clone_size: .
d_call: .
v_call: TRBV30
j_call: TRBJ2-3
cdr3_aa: CAWSSGGTDTQYF
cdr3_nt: TGTGCCTGGAGTTCCGGGGGCACAGATACGCAGTATTTT

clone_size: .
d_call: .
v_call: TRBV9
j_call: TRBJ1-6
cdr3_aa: CASSESLSSYNSPLHF
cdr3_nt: TGTGCCAGCAGCGAATCCCTAAGCTCCTATAATTCACCCCTCCACTTT

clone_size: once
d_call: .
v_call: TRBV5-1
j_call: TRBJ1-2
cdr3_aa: CASSFGNYGYTF
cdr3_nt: TGCGCCAGCAGCTTCGGGAACTATGGCTACACCTTC

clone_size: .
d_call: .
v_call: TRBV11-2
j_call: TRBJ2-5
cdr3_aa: CASSHGQLRGTQYF
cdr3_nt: TGTGCCAGCAGCCACGGTCAATTGCGGGGGACCCAGTACTTC

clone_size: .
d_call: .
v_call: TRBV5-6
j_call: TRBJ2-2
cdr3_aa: CASSLRGGSGELFF
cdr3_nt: TGTGCCAGCAGCTTGAGGGGGGGCTCCGGGGAGCTGTTTTTT

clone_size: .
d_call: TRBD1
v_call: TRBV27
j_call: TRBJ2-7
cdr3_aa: CASSFDSGTGWGEQYF
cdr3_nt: TGTGCCAGCAGTTTCGACTCCGGGACAGGGTGGGGCGAGCAGTACTTC

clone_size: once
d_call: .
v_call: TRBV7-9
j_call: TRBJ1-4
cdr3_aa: CASSLGRAGEKLFF
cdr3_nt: TGTGCCAGCAGCTTAGGGCGAGCGGGAGAAAAACTGTTTTTT

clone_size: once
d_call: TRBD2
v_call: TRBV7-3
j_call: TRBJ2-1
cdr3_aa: CASSRAGGTYNEQFF
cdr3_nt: TGTGCCAGCAGCAGAGCGGGGGGCACCTACAATGAGCAGTTCTTC

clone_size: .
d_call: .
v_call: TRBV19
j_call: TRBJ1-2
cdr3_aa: CASSMRDNYGYTF
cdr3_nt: TGTGCCAGTAGTATGCGGGACAACTATGGCTACACCTTC

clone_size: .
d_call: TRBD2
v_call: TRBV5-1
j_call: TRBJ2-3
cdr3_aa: CASSPGTSGVSTDTQYF
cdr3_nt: TGCGCCAGCAGCCCGGGGACTAGCGGGGTCAGCACAGATACGCAGTATTTT

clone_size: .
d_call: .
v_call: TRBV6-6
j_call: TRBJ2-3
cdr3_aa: CASSLGVGGDVGTQYF
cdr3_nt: TGTGCCAGCAGTTTGGGGGTTGGAGGGGACGTTGGTACGCAGTATTTT

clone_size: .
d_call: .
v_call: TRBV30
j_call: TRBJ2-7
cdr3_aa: CAWNWRAGGYEQYF
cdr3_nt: TGTGCCTGGAATTGGCGCGCAGGGGGGTACGAGCAGTACTTC

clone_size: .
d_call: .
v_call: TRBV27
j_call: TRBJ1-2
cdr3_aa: CASSLSPDFNYGYTF
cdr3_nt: TGTGCCAGCAGTTTATCGCCGGACTTTAACTATGGCTACACCTTC

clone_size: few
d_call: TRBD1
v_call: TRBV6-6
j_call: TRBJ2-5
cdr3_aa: CASRTTGGRETQYF
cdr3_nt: TGTGCCAGCAGGACCACAGGGGGCAGAGAGACCCAGTACTTC

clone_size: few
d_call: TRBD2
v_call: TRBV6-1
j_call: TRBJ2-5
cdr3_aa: CASSAYLPGTSDGRGVTQYF
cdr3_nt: TGTGCCAGCAGTGCATACCTTCCCGGGACTAGCGACGGGCGAGGAGTGACCCAGTACTTC

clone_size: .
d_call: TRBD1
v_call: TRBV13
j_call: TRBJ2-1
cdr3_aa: CASSPATGSSYNEQFF
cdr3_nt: TGTGCCAGCAGCCCGGCGACAGGGAGCTCCTACAATGAGCAGTTCTTC

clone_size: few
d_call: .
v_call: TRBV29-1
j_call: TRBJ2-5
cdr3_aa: CSVGSVLRAETQYF
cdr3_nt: TGCAGCGTTGGGTCCGTCCTCAGGGCGGAGACCCAGTACTTC

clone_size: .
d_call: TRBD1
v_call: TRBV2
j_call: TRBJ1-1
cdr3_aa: CASSSGQGKTEAFF
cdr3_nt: TGTGCCAGCAGTTCCGGACAGGGTAAGACTGAAGCTTTCTTT

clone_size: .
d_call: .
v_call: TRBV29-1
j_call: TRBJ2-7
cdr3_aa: CSVVRGSAYEQYF
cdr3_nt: TGCAGCGTTGTGAGGGGGAGTGCCTACGAGCAGTACTTC

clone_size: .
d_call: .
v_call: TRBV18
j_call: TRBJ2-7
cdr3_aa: CASSRQGAEQYF
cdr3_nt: TGTGCCAGCTCAAGGCAGGGTGCCGAGCAGTACTTC

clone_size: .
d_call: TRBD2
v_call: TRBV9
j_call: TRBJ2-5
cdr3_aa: CASSVSILGAGGKYGETQYF
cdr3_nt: TGTGCCAGCAGCGTATCCATTCTAGGGGCGGGGGGAAAATACGGCGAGACCCAGTACTTC

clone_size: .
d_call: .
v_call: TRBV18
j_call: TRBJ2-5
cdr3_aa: CASSNKETQYF
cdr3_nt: TGTGCCAGCTCAAACAAAGAGACCCAGTACTTC

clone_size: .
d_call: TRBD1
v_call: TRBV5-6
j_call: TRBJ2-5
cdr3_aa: CASSLAGQGQETQYF
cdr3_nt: TGTGCCAGCAGCTTGGCAGGACAGGGGCAAGAGACCCAGTACTTC

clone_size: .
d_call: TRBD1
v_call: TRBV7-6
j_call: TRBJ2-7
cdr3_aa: CASSLVGQGYEQYF
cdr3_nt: TGTGCCAGCAGCTTAGTAGGACAGGGCTACGAGCAGTACTTC

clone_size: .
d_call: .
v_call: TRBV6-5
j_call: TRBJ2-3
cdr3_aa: CASSSDGSSTDTQYF
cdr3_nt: TGTGCCAGCAGTTCTGACGGGAGTAGCACAGATACGCAGTATTTT

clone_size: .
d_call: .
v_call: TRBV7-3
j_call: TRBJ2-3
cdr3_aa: CASSTYGITDTQYF
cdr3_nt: TGTGCCAGCAGCACGTACGGGATCACAGATACGCAGTATTTT

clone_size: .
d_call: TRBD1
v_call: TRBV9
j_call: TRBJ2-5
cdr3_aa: CASSVRQGAETQYF
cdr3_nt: TGTGCCAGCAGCGTTCGACAGGGGGCAGAGACCCAGTACTTC

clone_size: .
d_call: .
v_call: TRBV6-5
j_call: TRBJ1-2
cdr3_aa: CASSSGAGVGYTF
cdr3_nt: TGTGCCAGCAGCTCAGGGGCCGGGGTTGGCTACACCTTC

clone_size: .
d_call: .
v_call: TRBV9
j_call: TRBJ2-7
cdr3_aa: CASSVFVGGAVEQYF
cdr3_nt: TGTGCCAGCAGCGTATTCGTAGGTGGTGCGGTCGAGCAGTACTTC

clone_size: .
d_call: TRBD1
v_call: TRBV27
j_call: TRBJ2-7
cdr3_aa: CASSPTGTVPYEQYF
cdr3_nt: TGTGCCAGCAGCCCGACCGGGACAGTCCCCTACGAGCAGTACTTC

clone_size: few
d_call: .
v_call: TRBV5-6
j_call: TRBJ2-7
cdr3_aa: CASRQTTSYEQYF
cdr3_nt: TGTGCCAGCAGGCAGACAACCTCCTACGAGCAGTACTTC

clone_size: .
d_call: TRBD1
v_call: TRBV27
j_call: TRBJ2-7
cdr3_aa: CASSPGTGALSYEQYF
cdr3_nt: TGTGCCAGCAGTCCCGGGACAGGGGCCCTCTCCTACGAGCAGTACTTC

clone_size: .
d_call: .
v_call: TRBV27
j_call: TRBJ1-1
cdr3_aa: CASAVQMNTEAFF
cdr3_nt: TGTGCCAGCGCCGTACAGATGAACACTGAAGCTTTCTTT

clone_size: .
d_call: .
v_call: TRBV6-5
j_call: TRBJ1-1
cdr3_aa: CASSYGEFAEAFF
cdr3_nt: TGTGCCAGCAGTTACGGGGAGTTCGCTGAAGCTTTCTTT

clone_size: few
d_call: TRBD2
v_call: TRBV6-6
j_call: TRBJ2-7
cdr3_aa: CASRGGTSANSYEQYF
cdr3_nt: TGTGCCAGCAGGGGGGGGACTAGCGCTAACTCCTACGAGCAGTACTTC

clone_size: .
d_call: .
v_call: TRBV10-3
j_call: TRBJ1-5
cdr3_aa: CASGSGSTGQPQHF
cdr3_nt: TGTGCCTCAGGTTCCGGGTCCACGGGACAGCCCCAGCATTTT

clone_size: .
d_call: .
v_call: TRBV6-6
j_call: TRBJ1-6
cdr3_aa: CASSYTGDYNSPLHF
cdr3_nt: TGTGCCAGCAGTTACACAGGAGATTATAATTCACCCCTCCACTTT

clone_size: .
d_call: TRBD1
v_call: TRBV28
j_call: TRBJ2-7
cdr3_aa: CASRIQGPSYEQYF
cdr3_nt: TGTGCCAGCAGGATACAGGGGCCAAGCTACGAGCAGTACTTC

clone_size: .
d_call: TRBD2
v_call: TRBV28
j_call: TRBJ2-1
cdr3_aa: CASSLSGTSGRYNEQFF
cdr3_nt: TGTGCCAGCAGTTTATCCGGGACTAGCGGGAGGTACAATGAGCAGTTCTTC

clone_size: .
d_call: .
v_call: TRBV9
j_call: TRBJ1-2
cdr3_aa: CASSPDRANFYGYTF
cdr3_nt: TGTGCCAGCAGCCCGGACAGAGCTAACTTCTATGGCTACACCTTC

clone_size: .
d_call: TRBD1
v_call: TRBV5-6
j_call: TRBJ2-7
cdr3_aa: CASSHPGTDAYEQYF
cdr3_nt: TGTGCCAGCAGCCATCCCGGGACAGACGCGTACGAGCAGTACTTC

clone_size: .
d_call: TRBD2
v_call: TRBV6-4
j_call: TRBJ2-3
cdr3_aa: CASSDLPGGRDTQYF
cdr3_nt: TGTGCCAGCAGTGACTTACCGGGGGGGAGAGATACGCAGTATTTT

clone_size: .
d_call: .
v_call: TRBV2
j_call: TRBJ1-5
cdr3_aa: CASSGGANQPQHF
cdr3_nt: TGTGCCAGCAGTGGTGGGGCTAATCAGCCCCAGCATTTT

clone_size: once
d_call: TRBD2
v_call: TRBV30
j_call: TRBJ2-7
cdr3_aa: CAWRGQWTSGTSSYEQYF
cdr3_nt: TGTGCCTGGAGAGGGCAGTGGACTAGCGGGACCAGCTCCTACGAGCAGTACTTC

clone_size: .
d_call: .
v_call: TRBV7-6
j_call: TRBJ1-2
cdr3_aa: CASSPSLGHGAYGYTF
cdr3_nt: TGTGCCAGCAGTCCCTCACTCGGCCATGGGGCCTATGGCTACACCTTC

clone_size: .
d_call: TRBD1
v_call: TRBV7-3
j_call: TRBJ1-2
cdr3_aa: CASSPTGTGDYGYTF
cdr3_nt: TGTGCCAGCAGCCCAACCGGGACAGGGGACTATGGCTACACCTTC

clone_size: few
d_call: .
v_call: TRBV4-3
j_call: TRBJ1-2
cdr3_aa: CASSQAPQGPGSPYGYTF
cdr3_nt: TGCGCCAGCAGCCAAGCACCACAGGGCCCGGGTTCTCCATATGGCTACACCTTC

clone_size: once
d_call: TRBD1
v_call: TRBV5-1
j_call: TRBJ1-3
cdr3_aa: CASSRQGIPGNTIYF
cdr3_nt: TGCGCCAGCAGTCGACAGGGTATCCCTGGAAACACCATATATTTT

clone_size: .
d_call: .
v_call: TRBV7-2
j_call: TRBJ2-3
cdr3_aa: CASSLDLALDTQYF
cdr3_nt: TGTGCCAGCAGCTTAGACCTAGCTTTGGATACGCAGTATTTT

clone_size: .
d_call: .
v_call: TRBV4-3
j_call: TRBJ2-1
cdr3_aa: CASSQDFARYNEQFF
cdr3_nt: TGCGCCAGCAGCCAAGATTTCGCCAGATACAATGAGCAGTTCTTC

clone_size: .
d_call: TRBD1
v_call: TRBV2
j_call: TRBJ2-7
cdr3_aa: CASQGARYEQYF
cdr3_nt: TGTGCCAGCCAGGGGGCCCGCTACGAGCAGTACTTC

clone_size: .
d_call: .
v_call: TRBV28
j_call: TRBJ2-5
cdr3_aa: CASSLGVSQYF
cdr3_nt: TGTGCCAGCAGTTTAGGAGTTTCCCAGTACTTC

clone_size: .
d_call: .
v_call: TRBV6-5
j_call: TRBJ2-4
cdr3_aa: CASSYLEGGNIQYF
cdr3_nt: TGTGCCAGCAGTTACTTGGAAGGAGGAAACATTCAGTACTTC